This is a list of T cell receptor beta chains from one sample in a study of T cell responses to AZD1222 COVID-19 vaccine. Sequencing was performed with immunoSEQ multiplex PCR; in TCRdb, only in-frame clones are kept and a portion is missing. The table lists about 180,000 clones, around nine tenths of them singletons, with approximately 1.8% in the top ten. Sequencing was performed on peripheral blood, taken 28 days after the second AZD1222 dose. These receptors all come from an adult who received the AZD1222 COVID-19 vaccine. Each CDR3 is given with its conserved first and last residue.

v_gene,j_gene,CDR3aa
TRBV6-6,TRBJ2-7,CASSSAGTTDSYEQYF
TRBV9,TRBJ2-5,CASSVESSETQYF
TRBV29-1,TRBJ2-3,CSVPGTSVASTDTQYF
TRBV19,TRBJ1-5,CASSLSTGNQPQHF
TRBV6-5,TRBJ1-6,CASSSDLNSPLHF
TRBV2,TRBJ2-1,CASSVDRTQSSYNEQFF
TRBV10-3,TRBJ2-7,CAISERSGLTVEQYF
TRBV6-1,TRBJ1-2,CASSEFSWRGEGYGYTF
TRBV4-1,TRBJ1-6,CASSPIRGIGNSPLHF
TRBV28,TRBJ2-7,CASVPRTSGDEQYF
TRBV4-1,TRBJ2-2,CASSRGQGNTGELFF
TRBV30,TRBJ1-6,CAWSGGGSRYNSPLHF
TRBV14,TRBJ1-5,CASSQDLGQPQHF
TRBV7-2,TRBJ2-5,CASSLSTGTGRAQYF
TRBV11-3,TRBJ2-2,CASSPGTANTGELFF
TRBV19,TRBJ2-1,CASSIDLAGGPYNEQFF
TRBV28,TRBJ2-7,CASCWPGCYEQYF
TRBV10-3,TRBJ2-5,CAISATGGVETQYF
TRBV28,TRBJ2-1,CASSLEGSYNEQFF
TRBV6-2/TRBV6-3,TRBJ2-5,CASSAGTSGGPEETQYF
TRBV12-3/TRBV12-4,TRBJ2-7,CASSLGLAGEQYF
TRBV5-1,TRBJ2-1,CASSLDGLAGGRLKGSEQFF
TRBV25-1,TRBJ2-5,CASSVGTSGGWYQETQYF
TRBV5-1,TRBJ2-3,CASSLAGLSMRYF
TRBV27,TRBJ1-3,CASSLTGISGNTIYF